This TCR beta chain was captured in a study of cytomegalovirus exposure and HLA in healthy donors. A note on this clone: What it binds is unknown.

J lost 6 bases, V lost 6 bases, and 5 bases had no gene match. Germline V gene lookup returns CDR1 SEHNR and CDR2 FQNEAQ (reference sequence). The CDR3 covers 13 residues. 13 Jbeta primers and 60 Vbeta primers were used for the PCR. The method was immunoSEQ multiplex PCR; TCRdb's version includes in-frame clones alone and lacks a portion of them. This table holds tens of thousands of clones. Broader study findings: For most TCR beta V segments, an earlier analysis put the productive rate at about 90% or about 30% of the time. The authors assumed roughly uniform sequencing depth across donors for presence/absence analyses. Cytomegalovirus association was listed for around 170 TCR beta chains.

V is TRBV7-9 and J is TRBJ2-7, with 10 nucleotides matching TRBD2. Material: PBMCs. This clonotype was obtained from a woman aged 55-69 years in good health and CMV-seronegative. The CDR3 DNA follows: TGTGCCAGCAGTTCTAGCGGGAGCGTCGAGCAGTACTTC. As protein: CASSSSGSVEQYF.